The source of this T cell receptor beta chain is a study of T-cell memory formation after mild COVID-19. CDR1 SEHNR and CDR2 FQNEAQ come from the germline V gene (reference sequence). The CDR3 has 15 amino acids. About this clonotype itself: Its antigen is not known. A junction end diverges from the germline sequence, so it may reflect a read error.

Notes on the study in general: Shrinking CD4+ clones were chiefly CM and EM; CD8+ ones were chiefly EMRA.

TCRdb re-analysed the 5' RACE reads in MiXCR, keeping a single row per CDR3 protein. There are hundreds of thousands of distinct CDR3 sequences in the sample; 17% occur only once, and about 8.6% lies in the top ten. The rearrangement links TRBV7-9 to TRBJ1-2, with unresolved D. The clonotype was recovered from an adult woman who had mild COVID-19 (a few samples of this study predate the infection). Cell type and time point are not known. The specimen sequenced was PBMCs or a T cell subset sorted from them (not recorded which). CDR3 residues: CASTLLLGKSYGYTF. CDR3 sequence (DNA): TGTGCCAGCACCTTACTTTTGGGGAAGAGCTATGGCTACACCTTC.